Below, 32 T cell receptor beta chains from the same sample are listed, as sequenced in a study of T cell responses to AZD1222 COVID-19 vaccine (dated by TCRdb to the early 2020s). Receptor libraries were prepared by the immunoSEQ multiplex PCR assay. TCRdb re-hosts the immuneACCESS table, in-frame sequences only. Its copies lack some clones; in the studies checked, an unresolved V gene accounts for under half of them, and the cause for the rest is not known. The sample table lists approximately 65,000 clones, about 70% of them with a count of one. The biggest ten clones account for more than 12% of the sample. This specimen's time point label, per the study, means: baseline before first vaccination. The specimen was peripheral blood, collected on day 0 of AZD1222 vaccination. Receptors were obtained from an adult in good health.

This clone was recorded a few times. The gene calls are TRBV10-3 and TRBJ1-2, with D hard to call. Trimming shortened V by 3 bases and J by 8 bases, and 7 bases separated the two germline ends. The CDR3 extends over 11 amino acids. Germline-derived CDR1 and CDR2 are ENHRY and SYGVKD. CDR3 sequence reads: CAISEPGGYTF. Here the CDR3 DNA reads TGTGCCATCAGTGAACCCGGAGGCTACACCTTC.

The genes are TRBV11-2 and TRBJ2-4, with 8 bases identical to TRBD2. The CDR3 covers 17 residues. The junction had 17 bases not matched to a gene; V was cut back by 5 bases and J by 8 bases. Germline loops: CDR1 SGHAT, CDR2 FQNNGV. For the CDR3, the DNA is TGTGCCAGCAGCACTCCAGGTGGAAGGCGGGGGGAGTACATTCAGTACTTC. Translated: CASSTPGGRRGEYIQYF.

The chain uses TRBV19 and TRBJ1-5, with 9 bases that match TRBD1. The CDR3 spans 18 residues. Germline CDR1 reads LNHDA; CDR2 reads SQIVND (reference sequence). V trimming: 1 base; J trimming: 1 base; junction bases outside the gene matches: 8. The CDR3: CASSIAPGQGASNQPQHF. CDR3 sequence (DNA): TGTGCCAGTAGTATAGCCCCGGGACAGGGTGCGAGCAATCAGCCCCAGCATTTT.

The CDR3 spells CASSLSGQGAGELFF. In DNA, the CDR3 is TGCGCCAGCAGCTTGAGTGGACAGGGGGCCGGGGAGCTGTTTTTT. This rearrangement joins TRBV5-1 to TRBJ2-2; 10 bases map to TRBD1. This CDR3 comprises 15 residues. Germline CDR1 and CDR2: SGHRS and YFSETQ. V shed 1 base, J shed 6 bases, and the junction held 3 bases outside the gene matches.

Only one count was recorded for this clone. This rearrangement joins TRBV14 to TRBJ1-2; D call uncertain. V dropped 1 base and J dropped 6 bases, with 12 bases sitting between them. The CDR3 sequence is 14 residues long. The germline V gene encodes CDR1 SGHDN and CDR2 FVKESK. CDR3 protein: CASSQVEEVDGYTF. CDR3 DNA: TGTGCCAGCAGCCAAGTTGAGGAGGTGGATGGCTACACCTTC. Full variable domain (remainder filled in from reference TRBV14 and TRBJ1-2): EAGVTQFPSHSVIEKGQTVTLRCDPISGHDNLYWYRRVMGKEIKFLLHFVKESKQDESGMPNNRFLAERTGGTYSTLKVQPAELEDSGVYFCASSQVEEVDGYTFGSGTRLTVV.

The chain links TRBV9 to TRBJ1-6, with D possibly matching TRBD1 (6 bases). Trimming shortened V by 3 bases and J by 8 bases, and 12 bases separated the two germline ends. This CDR3 is built from 14 residues. CDR1 is SGDLS and CDR2 is YYNGEE in the germline V gene. For the CDR3, the DNA is TGTGCCAGCAGCGGAGGGGGGGTCTATTCACCCCTCCACTTT. It codes for CASSGGGVYSPLHF.

The V call is TRBV27, the J call TRBJ2-3, with no clear D. CDR3 size: 13 residues. V dropped 10 bases and J dropped 2 bases, with 13 bases sitting between them. Germline CDR1 is MNHEY and CDR2 is SMNVEV (reference sequence). CDR3 amino acids: CATSTVATDTQYF. Written as DNA, the CDR3 is TGTGCCACTTCTACGGTTGCCACAGATACGCAGTATTTT.

This clone was found a few times. The J gene is TRBJ2-1, the V gene TRBV11-2, with 7 bases aligning to TRBD2. V was pared by 4 bases and J by 2 bases, with 5 bases of the junction left unmatched. Germline loops: CDR1 SGHAT, CDR2 FQNNGV. The CDR3 totals 15 residues. CDR3 protein: CASSSPRGAYNEQFF. The CDR3 DNA reads TGTGCCAGCAGCTCGCCCCGGGGGGCCTACAATGAGCAGTTCTTC.

The gene calls are TRBV19 and TRBJ1-2, with D unclear. This CDR3 has 14 residues. V was clipped by 5 bases and J by 4 bases, with 14 bases between them. Looked up from germline, CDR1 is LNHDA and CDR2 is SQIVND (reference sequence). CDR3 sequence: CASSAASLSYGYTF. The CDR3 DNA reads as TGTGCCAGTAGTGCCGCCAGCCTTTCCTATGGCTACACCTTC.

V usage is TRBV10-3 and J usage is TRBJ1-2; the D gene is possibly TRBD1 (5 bases). CDR3 size: 14 residues. Germline V gene lookup returns CDR1 ENHRY and CDR2 SYGVKD. Trimming pared 3 bases from V and 2 bases from J, leaving 10 bases between. This chain's CDR3 is CAISDGGANYGYTF. CDR3 coding DNA: TGTGCCATCAGTGACGGGGGAGCAAACTATGGCTACACCTTC.

The chain has TRBV4-1 and TRBJ2-3, with 11 bases aligning to TRBD2. The trim removed 3 bases at V and 3 bases at J, leaving 8 bases unmatched. Looked up from germline, CDR1 is MGHRA and CDR2 is YSYEKL. This CDR3 is 17 amino acids long. CDR3 sequence reads: CASSQGFSGGATDTQYF. CDR3 nucleotide sequence: TGCGCCAGCAGCCAGGGGTTTAGCGGGGGGGCAACAGATACGCAGTATTTT.

This chain links TRBV18 with TRBJ2-6, with D maybe TRBD2 (6 bases). V gave up 2 bases and J gave up 4 bases, with 15 bases separating them. Germline CDR1 is KGHSH and CDR2 is LQKENI. The CDR3 extends over 17 amino acids. The CDR3 is CASSPSVGGSGANVLTF. The DNA of the CDR3 is TGTGCCAGCTCACCAAGTGTTGGGGGGTCCGGGGCCAACGTCCTGACTTTC.

This chain links TRBV12-3 or TRBV12-4 with TRBJ1-2, with D unresolved. This CDR3 is built from 13 residues. Trimming cost V 8 bases and J 5 bases, with 15 bases left between them. Here the CDR3 DNA reads TGTGCCAGCTCCCCCAACGAGGGTTATGGCTACACCTTC. Its translation is CASSPNEGYGYTF.

V is TRBV3-1 (or the pseudogene TRBV3-2) and J is TRBJ2-5; 11 bases fit TRBD2. Losses at the gene ends were 3 bases for V and 2 bases for J; bases not matched to a gene: 5. Germline assignment: CDR1 LGHDT and CDR2 YNNKEL (reference sequence). The CDR3 spans 16 residues. The CDR3 is CASSHTSGGRQETQYF. CDR3 in DNA: TGTGCCAGCAGCCATACTAGCGGGGGCCGACAAGAGACCCAGTACTTC.

The chain joins TRBV4-3 to TRBJ1-4; D gene unclear. This CDR3 has 15 amino acids. V lost 3 bases to trimming and J lost 4 bases, with 12 bases between them. The V gene's germline CDR1 is LGHNA and CDR2 YSLEER. As DNA, the CDR3 is TGCGCCAGCAGCCAGGAACAGAATATTAATGAAAAACTGTTTTTT. Encoded protein: CASSQEQNINEKLFF.

The genes are TRBV6-2 or TRBV6-3 and TRBJ1-5; TRBD1 might be the D (5 bases). Trimming cost V 3 bases and J 7 bases, with 13 bases left between them. The CDR3 extends over 14 amino acids. The germline V gene encodes CDR1 MNHEY and CDR2 SVGEGT. CDR3 sequence (DNA): TGTGCCAGCAGTTATGGAGACAGAGGACAGCCCCAGCATTTT. Amino acids: CASSYGDRGQPQHF.

This chain joins TRBV7-8 and TRBJ1-5; D gene unclear. Trimming cost V 4 bases and J 2 bases, with 12 bases left between them. CDR3 length: 15 amino acids. The germline V gene has CDR1 SGHVS and CDR2 FQNEAQ. CDR3 DNA: TGTGCCAGCAGCTCCGCCGGGAACGGCAATCAGCCCCAGCATTTT. Protein product: CASSSAGNGNQPQHF.

This clone was observed a few times. V is TRBV14 and J is TRBJ2-3; D is possibly TRBD1 (5 bases). This CDR3 is 17 amino acids long. Germline V gives CDR1 SGHDN, CDR2 FVKESK. With 0 bases removed from V and 0 bases from J, the gap between germline ends came to 13 bases. The CDR3 spells CASSQDLDTVSTDTQYF. The CDR3 nucleotides are TGTGCCAGCAGCCAAGATTTGGACACCGTAAGCACAGATACGCAGTATTTT.

V and J are TRBV6-2 or TRBV6-3 and TRBJ2-7, with D unresolved. The CDR3 contains 12 residues. From germline, CDR1 is MNHEY and CDR2 SVGEGT. Trimming took 6 bases from V and 3 from J, leaving 9 bases between them. CDR3: CASSGRVYEQYF. The DNA of the CDR3 is TGTGCCAGCAGCGGCAGAGTCTACGAGCAGTACTTC.

The gene calls are TRBV19 and TRBJ1-5; D possibly corresponds to TRBD1 (6 bases). In germline, CDR1 is LNHDA, CDR2 SQIVND (reference sequence). Trimming cost V 0 bases and J 4 bases, with 13 bases left between them. This CDR3 spans 16 amino acids. The CDR3 coding sequence is TGTGCCAGTAGTATAGATCCTCGGACAGCTAATCAGCCCCAGCATTTT. Protein sequence: CASSIDPRTANQPQHF.

This clone was recorded once. V gene TRBV5-1 combines with J gene TRBJ2-2; unclear D gene. Germline V gives CDR1 SGHRS, CDR2 YFSETQ. The germline V and J ends were trimmed by 0 bases and 5 bases, with 8 bases remaining between them. CDR3 length equals 14 residues. CDR3 nucleotides: TGCGCCAGCAGCTTGGGCCCATTAACCGGGGAGCTGTTTTTT. Residues: CASSLGPLTGELFF.

The genes are TRBV29-1 and TRBJ2-7; D is possibly TRBD1 (6 bases). Deletions cut 4 bases from V and 6 bases from J, with 16 bases between. CDR1 and CDR2 (germline): SQVTM, ANQGSEA. The CDR3 is 13 residues long. CDR3 loop: CSVGGLRAPEQYF. In DNA, the CDR3 is TGCAGCGTTGGGGGGCTGAGGGCCCCCGAGCAGTACTTC.

This chain links TRBV14 with TRBJ2-3; D perhaps matches TRBD2 (6 bases). CDR1 and CDR2 from the germline V gene are SGHDN and FVKESK. The V and J ends lost 4 bases and 0 bases respectively, with 14 bases between them. This CDR3 spans 16 amino acids. This CDR3 is CASSRLGRRSTDTQYF. CDR3 DNA sequence: TGTGCCAGCAGCCGACTCGGGAGACGAAGCACAGATACGCAGTATTTT.

The rearrangement joins TRBV5-5 to TRBJ2-7, with D perhaps TRBD1 or TRBD2 (5 bases each). There are 14 residues in the CDR3. Germline V lookup: CDR1 SGHKS, CDR2 YYEKEE (reference sequence). V was shortened by 2 bases and J by 4 bases, with 13 bases between the two germline ends. CDR3 loop: CASSLGTDGYEQYF. CDR3 bases: TGTGCCAGCAGCTTAGGGACCGACGGTTACGAGCAGTACTTC.

This clone showed up just a few times. The same CDR3 arises from other DNA sequences in this sample as well. The chain is built from TRBV27 and TRBJ1-5; D may be TRBD1 (6 bases). Trimming took off 6 bases at V and 2 bases at J, with 11 bases between the two ends. CDR3 length equals 14 residues. Germline V CDR1 and CDR2: MNHEY, SMNVEV (reference sequence). CDR3 in DNA: TGTGCCAGCAGCTTAGAGGGGGGCAATCAGCCCCAGCATTTT. It yields the protein CASSLEGGNQPQHF.

This chain uses TRBV4-3 with TRBJ2-1; 7 bases line up with TRBD2. The CDR3 runs to 16 residues. Losses at the gene ends were 3 bases for V and 7 bases for J; bases not matched to a gene: 12. The germline gives CDR1 LGHNA, CDR2 YSLEER. The CDR3 bases are TGCGCCAGCAGCCACCTCCCCCCGGGGGAGGGTAATGAGCAGTTCTTC. Translation gives CASSHLPPGEGNEQFF.

The count of this clone is one. The chain couples TRBV5-1 to TRBJ2-2, with 9 bases aligning to TRBD2. The V gene's germline CDR1 is SGHRS and CDR2 YFSETQ. V lost 5 bases, J lost 3 bases, and 8 bases stayed unmatched. CDR3 length: 16 amino acids. DNA for the CDR3: TGCGCCAGCAGGAGATCGGGACTAGCCGACACCGGGGAGCTGTTTTTT. It encodes CASRRSGLADTGELFF.

This rearrangement joins TRBV5-1 to TRBJ1-3; TRBD1 aligns across 9 bases. Germline V gives CDR1 SGHRS, CDR2 YFSETQ. The CDR3 is made up of 17 amino acids. V trimming: 5 bases; J trimming: 4 bases; junction bases outside the gene matches: 13. DNA of the CDR3: TGCGCCAGCAGATCAAATGGACAGGGGATGGACGGAAACACCATATATTTT. Encoded protein: CASRSNGQGMDGNTIYF.

The rearrangement joins TRBV28 to TRBJ1-2; tentatively, D is TRBD1 (6 bases). Trimming cost V 7 bases and J 4 bases, with 16 bases left between them. Germline V gene lookup returns CDR1 MDHEN and CDR2 SYDVKM. This CDR3 has 14 residues. The CDR3 spells CASTRKEGGYGYTF. CDR3 DNA: TGTGCCAGCACCCGCAAAGAGGGGGGCTATGGCTACACCTTC.

This clone showed up just a few times. The J gene is TRBJ2-1, the V gene TRBV12-5, with a weak D call TRBD1 (6 bases). Germline CDR1 reads LGHNT; CDR2 reads FRNRAP. The V and J ends lost 5 bases and 0 bases respectively, with 26 bases between them. The CDR3 has 20 amino acids. This chain's CDR3 is CASGVQGLRSLMSSYNEQFF. CDR3 sequence (DNA): TGTGCTAGTGGTGTACAGGGTTTAAGGAGTCTTATGAGCTCCTACAATGAGCAGTTCTTC.

The chain couples TRBV12-3 or TRBV12-4 to TRBJ2-1, with TRBD1 as a possible D gene (5 bases). The CDR3 has 13 amino acids. V lost 3 bases to trimming and J lost 5 bases, with 8 bases between them. This chain's CDR3 is CASSLGRDNEQFF. The CDR3 DNA reads as TGTGCCAGCAGTTTGGGCAGGGACAATGAGCAGTTCTTC.

The rearrangement links TRBV7-2 to TRBJ1-2, with D unresolved. From germline, CDR1 is SGHTA and CDR2 FQGNSA. The CDR3 totals 12 residues. The V end was cut by 3 bases, the J end by 4 bases, with 6 bases between. CDR3 amino acids: CASSFVSYGYTF. In nucleotides, the CDR3 is TGTGCCAGCAGCTTTGTTAGCTATGGCTACACCTTC.